A selection of T cell receptor beta chains follows, all from one sample in a study of cytomegalovirus exposure and HLA in healthy donors. This table comes from immunoSEQ multiplex PCR, and its TCRdb copy is limited to in-frame clones, with some not included. The sample yields 100,000 to 150,000 clones, around 90% seen once. The specimen sequenced was PBMCs. The receptors here all came from a woman under 30 in good health and CMV-seronegative. Both conserved end residues are part of each CDR3. D genes are given only for firm matches. Size tells how often a clone was seen (once, few, many) or the class of an expanded clone, and some rows leave it out.

>TRBJ2-5|TRBD2|NA|TRBV4-1
CASSQVRGNRQETQYF
TGCGCCAGCAGCCAAGTGCGGGGGAACAGACAAGAGACCCAGTACTTC
>TRBJ2-7|NA|NA|TRBV5-1
CASSLALAGFNKQYF
TGCGCCAGCAGCTTGGCCTTGGCCGGGTTCAACAAGCAGTACTTC
>TRBJ1-2|NA|few|TRBV6-5
CASGQGQGGYTF
TGTGCCAGCGGTCAGGGCCAGGGCGGCTACACCTTC
>TRBJ2-7|TRBD2|NA|TRBV30
CAWSVLAGEYEQYF
TGTGCCTGGAGTGTACTAGCGGGAGAATACGAGCAGTACTTC
>TRBJ2-7|NA|NA|TRBV10-3
CAISESGRGYEQYF
TGTGCCATCAGTGAGTCGGGCAGGGGCTACGAGCAGTACTTC
>TRBJ1-2|TRBD1|NA|TRBV19
CASRPGQSYGYTF
TGTGCCAGTAGACCGGGACAGAGCTATGGCTACACCTTC
>TRBJ2-2|TRBD2|NA|TRBV2
CASLAGNTGELFF
TGTGCCAGCCTAGCGGGGAACACCGGGGAGCTGTTTTTT
>TRBJ1-2|NA|NA|TRBV28
CASRLQGGGDGYTF
TGTGCCAGCAGATTACAGGGAGGGGGTGATGGCTACACCTTC
>TRBJ1-3|TRBD1|NA|TRBV4-1
CASSQDVPRGTGYSGNTIYF
TGCGCCAGCAGCCAAGATGTCCCCCGGGGGACAGGATACTCTGGAAACACCATATATTTT
>TRBJ1-5|NA|once|TRBV19
CASRQGRQPQHF
TGTGCCAGTAGACAGGGACGACAGCCCCAGCATTTT
>TRBJ1-3|NA|NA|TRBV7-2
CASSLATGNTIYF
TGTGCCAGCAGCTTAGCTACTGGAAACACCATATATTTT
>TRBJ2-3|TRBD2|NA|TRBV5-6
CASSFGGRASDTQYF
TGTGCCAGCAGCTTTGGAGGGAGGGCTTCAGATACGCAGTATTTT
>TRBJ2-6|TRBD2|NA|TRBV5-4
CASSSGLAGSSGANVLTF
TGTGCCAGCAGCTCGGGACTAGCGGGCAGCTCTGGGGCCAACGTCCTGACTTTC
>TRBJ2-7|TRBD2|NA|TRBV4-1
CASSQDPGLAGEQYF
TGCGCCAGCAGCCAAGATCCCGGACTAGCGGGCGAGCAGTACTTC
>TRBJ2-5|NA|NA|TRBV13
CASSLFLERSGTQYF
TGTGCCAGCAGCTTATTTTTAGAGAGGAGCGGGACCCAGTACTTC
>TRBJ2-2|TRBD1|NA|TRBV4-2
CASSQSTGEWRELFF
TGTGCCAGCAGCCAATCGACAGGGGAGTGGCGGGAGCTGTTTTTT
>TRBJ2-7|TRBD1|NA|TRBV13
CASSLADRGVYEQYF
TGTGCCAGCAGCTTAGCCGACAGGGGCGTCTACGAGCAGTACTTC
>TRBJ2-1|TRBD2|NA|TRBV10-2
CASSNRLAGGNEQFF
TGCGCCAGCAGTAATAGACTAGCGGGAGGGAATGAGCAGTTCTTC
>TRBJ1-2|TRBD1|few|TRBV29-1
CSVGGQGYGYTF
TGCAGCGTTGGGGGACAGGGCTATGGCTACACCTTC
>TRBJ1-5|TRBD1|NA|TRBV30
CAWSEGTGGVQPQHF
TGTGCCTGGAGCGAGGGGACAGGGGGGGTTCAGCCCCAGCATTTT
>TRBJ2-2|TRBD2|NA|TRBV5-1
CASELAGGPAGELFF
TGCGCCAGCGAACTAGCGGGAGGGCCAGCCGGGGAGCTGTTTTTT
>TRBJ2-7|TRBD1|NA|TRBV27
CASSLGTAYEQYF
TGTGCCAGCAGTTTGGGGACAGCCTACGAGCAGTACTTC
>TRBJ2-3|NA|NA|TRBV4-2
CASSQPGAGLGDRDTQYF
TGTGCCAGCAGCCAGCCAGGCGCGGGACTCGGCGACAGAGATACGCAGTATTTT
>TRBJ2-1|TRBD2|NA|TRBV5-1
CASSSPTGTSLVNEQFF
TGCGCCAGCAGCTCGCCCACGGGGACTAGTTTGGTCAATGAGCAGTTCTTC
>TRBJ2-7|TRBD1|NA|TRBV28
CATNGGTGGHEQYF
TGTGCCACCAATGGGGGGACAGGAGGCCACGAGCAGTACTTC